Listed here are 2 T cell receptor beta chains from one sample, sequenced in a study of early T cells in non-severe SARS-CoV-2 infection. TCRdb fed the 5' RACE reads into MiXCR, producing one record per CDR3 protein. This sample has some 48,000 distinct CDR3 sequences, with 13% found just once. Sequenced sample: whole blood. These receptors were obtained from an adult who was a healthcare worker with PCR-confirmed SARS-CoV-2 infection or an uninfected control (not recorded which).

In its sample, this clonotype was seen many times. V gene TRBV18 combines with J gene TRBJ1-5, with D tentatively TRBD1 (6 bases). The CDR3 contains 16 residues. CDR1 and CDR2 from the germline V gene are KGHSH and LQKENI. Trimming took off 3 bases at V and 7 bases at J, with 19 bases between the two ends. CDR3: CASSPSRGGAGQPQHF. CDR3 coding DNA: TGTGCCAGCTCACCCTCGCGTGGGGGCGCGGGACAGCCCCAGCATTTT.

This chain connects TRBV29-1 to TRBJ1-5; 8 positions agree with TRBD1. CDR1 and CDR2 from the germline V gene are SQVTM and ANQGSEA. The V segment lost 6 bases and the J segment 4 bases; nucleotides outside the gene matches: 5. The CDR3 has 13 residues. As DNA, the CDR3 is TGCAGCGTAACTCAGGGGGCTAATCAGCCCCAGCATTTT. It translates to CSVTQGANQPQHF.